These 22 T cell receptor beta chains came from one sample sequenced in a study of CD8 T cells in Susac syndrome. Reverse transcription used 0.5 to 1 ug RNA and random hexamers. A single record per CDR3 protein comes from TCRdb applying MiXCR to the immunoSEQ multiplex PCR reads. This table holds around 170,000 distinct CDR3 sequences, around 95% found once. Sequenced: CD8+ T cells from PBMCs. The receptors originated from a human donor with multiple sclerosis.

The chain recombines TRBV15 with TRBJ2-3; no clear D. In germline, CDR1 is LNHNV, CDR2 YYDKDF (reference sequence). The CDR3 length is 13 residues. Deletions cut 0 bases from V and 8 bases from J, with 9 bases between. The CDR3 is CATSRDLRSTQYF. The DNA for the CDR3 is TGTGCCACCAGCAGAGATTTACGTTCTACGCAGTATTTT.

The chain uses TRBV30 and TRBJ2-5; no definite D call. V was trimmed by 4 bases and J by 5 bases, leaving 8 bases between them. Germline V gives CDR1 GTSNPN, CDR2 SVGIG (reference sequence). The CDR3 is 11 amino acids. The CDR3 loop reads CAWIEEETQYF. CDR3 DNA sequence: TGTGCCTGGATTGAGGAGGAGACCCAGTACTTC.

V is TRBV7-9 and J is TRBJ2-7, with 8 bases aligning to TRBD2. V lost 7 bases and J lost 0; bases outside the gene matches: 11. The V gene's germline CDR1 is SEHNR and CDR2 FQNEAQ (reference sequence). This CDR3 spans 16 amino acids. The chain's CDR3 is CASNDAGTRSSYEQYF. The CDR3 coding sequence is TGTGCCAGCAACGATGCCGGGACTAGAAGCTCCTACGAGCAGTACTTC.

The genes are TRBV20-1 and TRBJ2-5, with 11 bases that match TRBD2. Trimming took 0 bases from V and 4 from J; bases not matched to a gene: 4. The CDR3 totals 15 residues. The germline V gene has CDR1 DFQATT and CDR2 SNEGSKA (reference sequence). This chain's CDR3 is CSARDLLAGVETQYF. The CDR3 DNA reads TGCAGTGCTAGAGACCTACTAGCGGGAGTAGAGACCCAGTACTTC.

V and J are TRBV11-2 and TRBJ2-7, with D possibly being TRBD1 (6 bases). The CDR3 is made up of 15 amino acids. Trimming cost V 5 bases and J 7 bases, with 21 bases left between them. Germline V gene sequence: CDR1 SGHAT, CDR2 FQNNGV. Here the CDR3 reads CASSRERTDLLEQYF. In DNA form, the CDR3 reads TGTGCCAGCAGCAGAGAGCGGACAGACCTTTTAGAGCAGTACTTC.

The rearrangement joins TRBV3-1 to TRBJ2-1; D is uncertain. The CDR3 consists of 12 residues. Trimming removed 1 base at V and 6 bases at J, with 4 bases between. Germline-derived CDR1 and CDR2 are LGHDT and YNNKEL (reference sequence). CDR3 DNA sequence: TGTGCCAGCAGCCAAGCTGTCAATGAGCAGTTCTTC. It specifies CASSQAVNEQFF.

This clonotype was picked up one time. At one end the junction does not follow the germline gene, possibly because of a read error. The CDR3 DNA is TGTGCTAGCAGCTACCTGCGTAGCACAGATACGCAGTATTTT. Residues: CASSYLRSTDTQYF. The chain links TRBV7-7 to TRBJ2-3, with D hard to call. The CDR3 contains 14 residues. The germline gives CDR1 SSHAT, CDR2 FNYEAQ (reference sequence). Complete variable domain (other parts from reference TRBV7-7 and TRBJ2-3): GAGVSQSPRYKVTKRGQDVTLRCDPISSHATLYWYQQALGQGPEFLTYFNYEAQPDKSGLPSDRFSAERPEGSISTLTIQRTEQRDSAMYRCASSYLRSTDTQYFGPGTRLTVL.

The CDR3 is CASSARLAQGETQYF. Here the CDR3 DNA reads TGTGCCAGCAGCGCACGACTAGCTCAGGGGGAGACCCAGTACTTC. The chain has TRBV7-9 and TRBJ2-5; a possible D gene is TRBD2 (7 bases). Trimming left V 5 bases short and J 5 bases short, with 18 bases between. Germline V gives CDR1 SEHNR, CDR2 FQNEAQ (reference sequence). This CDR3 is 15 amino acids long. Full variable domain (rest looked up from reference TRBV7-9 and TRBJ2-5): DTGVSQNPRHKITKRGQNVTFRCDPISEHNRLYWYRQTLGQGPEFLTYFQNEAQLEKSRLLSDRFSAERPKGSFSTLEIQRTEQGDSAMYLCASSARLAQGETQYFGPGTRLLVL.

V gene TRBV29-1 combines with J gene TRBJ2-7; maybe TRBD1 (5 bases). Germline V gene lookup returns CDR1 SQVTM and CDR2 ANQGSEA. V was clipped by 4 bases and J by 6 bases, with 16 bases between them. CDR3 length: 13 amino acids. DNA of the CDR3: TGCAGCGTTGCGCGGCAGGCCAGGGCCGAGCAGTACTTC. Translated: CSVARQARAEQYF.

The chain uses TRBV20-1 and TRBJ2-3, with D possibly TRBD2 on 5 matching bases. This CDR3 is 16 amino acids long. The V and J ends lost 5 bases and 2 bases respectively, with 20 bases between them. Germline V gene lookup returns CDR1 DFQATT and CDR2 SNEGSKA (reference sequence). CDR3 coding DNA: TGCAGTGCTTCTGCGGGCTTTGCGTCGTCCACAGATACGCAGTATTTT. Residues: CSASAGFASSTDTQYF.

The chain joins TRBV24-1 to TRBJ2-1; unclear D gene. The CDR3 contains 11 residues. V was shortened by 0 bases and J by 7 bases, with 0 bases between the two germline ends. Looked up from germline, CDR1 is KGHDR and CDR2 is SFDVKD. The CDR3 spells CATSDLNEQFF. The CDR3 bases are TGTGCCACCAGTGATTTGAATGAGCAGTTCTTC.

The genes are TRBV9 and TRBJ2-5; perhaps TRBD1 as D (6 bases). Trimming cost V 4 bases and J 2 bases, with 12 bases left between them. The CDR3 loop spans 14 amino acids. CDR1 is SGDLS and CDR2 is YYNGEE in the germline V gene. The CDR3 here is CASSRSRGQETQYF. The CDR3 DNA follows: TGTGCCAGCAGCCGGTCAAGGGGGCAAGAGACCCAGTACTTC.

The chain links TRBV12-3 or TRBV12-4 to TRBJ2-2, with D possibly matching TRBD1 (6 bases). The CDR3 has 17 residues. Trimming removed 6 bases from V and 5 bases from J, with 22 bases in between. The CDR3 DNA is TGTGCCAGCAGGGGCCTTAACAGGGCCTCTAGGACCGGGGAGCTGTTTTTT. Protein product: CASRGLNRASRTGELFF.

The rearrangement links TRBV18 to TRBJ1-2; no definite D call. This CDR3 comprises 16 residues. The V end lost 3 bases, the J end lost 4 bases, and 18 bases lay between the germline ends. Germline assignment: CDR1 KGHSH and CDR2 LQKENI. As DNA, the CDR3 is TGTGCCAGCTCACCCGGCCGGCTACCGGGCTCCTATGGCTACACCTTC. This gives the protein CASSPGRLPGSYGYTF.

The V call is TRBV20-1, the J call TRBJ2-7; 10 bases are shared with TRBD1. CDR3 length equals 15 residues. The germline V gene has CDR1 DFQATT and CDR2 SNEGSKA (reference sequence). The V gene end was trimmed by 6 bases and the J gene end by 7 bases; junction bases not matched to a gene: 15. CDR3: CSANPSGTGVSEQYF. The CDR3 nucleotides read TGCAGTGCCAACCCAAGCGGGACAGGGGTATCTGAGCAGTACTTC.

The chain combines TRBV13 with TRBJ1-5; D ambiguous. The germline gives CDR1 PRHDT, CDR2 FYEKMQ (reference sequence). Trimming shortened V by 1 base and J by 7 bases, and 11 bases separated the two germline ends. The CDR3 has 14 amino acids. The CDR3 is CASSLAGTRQPQHF. In DNA form, the CDR3 reads TGTGCCAGCAGCTTAGCGGGCACCCGGCAGCCCCAGCATTTT.

V gene TRBV2 combines with J gene TRBJ1-1, with TRBD1 as a possible D gene (6 bases). Trimming left V 1 base short and J 7 bases short, with 13 bases between. Looked up from germline, CDR1 is SNHLY and CDR2 is FYNNEI. This CDR3 comprises 14 residues. This CDR3 is CASSEGPGAFEAFF. In DNA, the CDR3 is TGTGCCAGCAGTGAAGGGCCAGGGGCTTTTGAAGCTTTCTTT.

The J gene is TRBJ2-1, the V gene TRBV27, with D maybe TRBD1 (6 bases). There are 14 residues in the CDR3. The V gene lost 7 bases and the J gene lost 0 bases, with 10 bases spanning the gap. In germline, CDR1 is MNHEY, CDR2 SMNVEV (reference sequence). CDR3 residues: CASKDSGSYNEQFF. For the CDR3, the DNA is TGTGCCAGCAAGGACAGCGGCTCCTACAATGAGCAGTTCTTC.

The J gene is TRBJ2-7, the V gene TRBV24-1; D remains ambiguous. Deletions cut 3 bases from V and 4 bases from J, with 9 bases between. Germline CDR1 is KGHDR and CDR2 is SFDVKD. The CDR3 totals 13 residues. CDR3 loop: CATSDVRLYEQYF. In DNA form, the CDR3 reads TGTGCCACCAGTGATGTTCGGCTTTACGAGCAGTACTTC.

V usage is TRBV27 and J usage is TRBJ1-1; a possible D gene is TRBD1 (5 bases). Trimming cost V 4 bases and J 4 bases, with 10 bases left between them. CDR1 is MNHEY and CDR2 is SMNVEV in the germline V gene (reference sequence). The CDR3 totals 13 residues. The CDR3 DNA follows: TGTGCCAGCAGTTGGGGCAAGGGCACTGAAGCTTTCTTT. Its translation: CASSWGKGTEAFF.

This clonotype is a singleton in its sample. The chain employs TRBV7-2 and TRBJ2-3; 9 nucleotides line up with TRBD2. Germline values: CDR1 SGHTA, CDR2 FQGNSA. V was clipped by 1 base and J by 2 bases; unmatched bases: 10. The CDR3 length is 18 residues. CDR3 in amino acids: CASSLELAGGPYTDTQYF. DNA of the CDR3: TGTGCCAGCAGCTTAGAGCTGGCGGGAGGGCCATACACAGATACGCAGTATTTT.

The chain carries TRBV30 and TRBJ2-2; no reliable D call. Trimming took off 5 bases at V and 6 bases at J, with 16 bases between the two ends. Per the germline V gene, CDR1 is GTSNPN and CDR2 is SVGIG (reference sequence). The CDR3 contains 14 residues. CDR3 amino acids: CAWGPPDSPGELFF. As DNA, the CDR3 is TGTGCCTGGGGCCCCCCTGATAGCCCCGGGGAGCTGTTTTTT.